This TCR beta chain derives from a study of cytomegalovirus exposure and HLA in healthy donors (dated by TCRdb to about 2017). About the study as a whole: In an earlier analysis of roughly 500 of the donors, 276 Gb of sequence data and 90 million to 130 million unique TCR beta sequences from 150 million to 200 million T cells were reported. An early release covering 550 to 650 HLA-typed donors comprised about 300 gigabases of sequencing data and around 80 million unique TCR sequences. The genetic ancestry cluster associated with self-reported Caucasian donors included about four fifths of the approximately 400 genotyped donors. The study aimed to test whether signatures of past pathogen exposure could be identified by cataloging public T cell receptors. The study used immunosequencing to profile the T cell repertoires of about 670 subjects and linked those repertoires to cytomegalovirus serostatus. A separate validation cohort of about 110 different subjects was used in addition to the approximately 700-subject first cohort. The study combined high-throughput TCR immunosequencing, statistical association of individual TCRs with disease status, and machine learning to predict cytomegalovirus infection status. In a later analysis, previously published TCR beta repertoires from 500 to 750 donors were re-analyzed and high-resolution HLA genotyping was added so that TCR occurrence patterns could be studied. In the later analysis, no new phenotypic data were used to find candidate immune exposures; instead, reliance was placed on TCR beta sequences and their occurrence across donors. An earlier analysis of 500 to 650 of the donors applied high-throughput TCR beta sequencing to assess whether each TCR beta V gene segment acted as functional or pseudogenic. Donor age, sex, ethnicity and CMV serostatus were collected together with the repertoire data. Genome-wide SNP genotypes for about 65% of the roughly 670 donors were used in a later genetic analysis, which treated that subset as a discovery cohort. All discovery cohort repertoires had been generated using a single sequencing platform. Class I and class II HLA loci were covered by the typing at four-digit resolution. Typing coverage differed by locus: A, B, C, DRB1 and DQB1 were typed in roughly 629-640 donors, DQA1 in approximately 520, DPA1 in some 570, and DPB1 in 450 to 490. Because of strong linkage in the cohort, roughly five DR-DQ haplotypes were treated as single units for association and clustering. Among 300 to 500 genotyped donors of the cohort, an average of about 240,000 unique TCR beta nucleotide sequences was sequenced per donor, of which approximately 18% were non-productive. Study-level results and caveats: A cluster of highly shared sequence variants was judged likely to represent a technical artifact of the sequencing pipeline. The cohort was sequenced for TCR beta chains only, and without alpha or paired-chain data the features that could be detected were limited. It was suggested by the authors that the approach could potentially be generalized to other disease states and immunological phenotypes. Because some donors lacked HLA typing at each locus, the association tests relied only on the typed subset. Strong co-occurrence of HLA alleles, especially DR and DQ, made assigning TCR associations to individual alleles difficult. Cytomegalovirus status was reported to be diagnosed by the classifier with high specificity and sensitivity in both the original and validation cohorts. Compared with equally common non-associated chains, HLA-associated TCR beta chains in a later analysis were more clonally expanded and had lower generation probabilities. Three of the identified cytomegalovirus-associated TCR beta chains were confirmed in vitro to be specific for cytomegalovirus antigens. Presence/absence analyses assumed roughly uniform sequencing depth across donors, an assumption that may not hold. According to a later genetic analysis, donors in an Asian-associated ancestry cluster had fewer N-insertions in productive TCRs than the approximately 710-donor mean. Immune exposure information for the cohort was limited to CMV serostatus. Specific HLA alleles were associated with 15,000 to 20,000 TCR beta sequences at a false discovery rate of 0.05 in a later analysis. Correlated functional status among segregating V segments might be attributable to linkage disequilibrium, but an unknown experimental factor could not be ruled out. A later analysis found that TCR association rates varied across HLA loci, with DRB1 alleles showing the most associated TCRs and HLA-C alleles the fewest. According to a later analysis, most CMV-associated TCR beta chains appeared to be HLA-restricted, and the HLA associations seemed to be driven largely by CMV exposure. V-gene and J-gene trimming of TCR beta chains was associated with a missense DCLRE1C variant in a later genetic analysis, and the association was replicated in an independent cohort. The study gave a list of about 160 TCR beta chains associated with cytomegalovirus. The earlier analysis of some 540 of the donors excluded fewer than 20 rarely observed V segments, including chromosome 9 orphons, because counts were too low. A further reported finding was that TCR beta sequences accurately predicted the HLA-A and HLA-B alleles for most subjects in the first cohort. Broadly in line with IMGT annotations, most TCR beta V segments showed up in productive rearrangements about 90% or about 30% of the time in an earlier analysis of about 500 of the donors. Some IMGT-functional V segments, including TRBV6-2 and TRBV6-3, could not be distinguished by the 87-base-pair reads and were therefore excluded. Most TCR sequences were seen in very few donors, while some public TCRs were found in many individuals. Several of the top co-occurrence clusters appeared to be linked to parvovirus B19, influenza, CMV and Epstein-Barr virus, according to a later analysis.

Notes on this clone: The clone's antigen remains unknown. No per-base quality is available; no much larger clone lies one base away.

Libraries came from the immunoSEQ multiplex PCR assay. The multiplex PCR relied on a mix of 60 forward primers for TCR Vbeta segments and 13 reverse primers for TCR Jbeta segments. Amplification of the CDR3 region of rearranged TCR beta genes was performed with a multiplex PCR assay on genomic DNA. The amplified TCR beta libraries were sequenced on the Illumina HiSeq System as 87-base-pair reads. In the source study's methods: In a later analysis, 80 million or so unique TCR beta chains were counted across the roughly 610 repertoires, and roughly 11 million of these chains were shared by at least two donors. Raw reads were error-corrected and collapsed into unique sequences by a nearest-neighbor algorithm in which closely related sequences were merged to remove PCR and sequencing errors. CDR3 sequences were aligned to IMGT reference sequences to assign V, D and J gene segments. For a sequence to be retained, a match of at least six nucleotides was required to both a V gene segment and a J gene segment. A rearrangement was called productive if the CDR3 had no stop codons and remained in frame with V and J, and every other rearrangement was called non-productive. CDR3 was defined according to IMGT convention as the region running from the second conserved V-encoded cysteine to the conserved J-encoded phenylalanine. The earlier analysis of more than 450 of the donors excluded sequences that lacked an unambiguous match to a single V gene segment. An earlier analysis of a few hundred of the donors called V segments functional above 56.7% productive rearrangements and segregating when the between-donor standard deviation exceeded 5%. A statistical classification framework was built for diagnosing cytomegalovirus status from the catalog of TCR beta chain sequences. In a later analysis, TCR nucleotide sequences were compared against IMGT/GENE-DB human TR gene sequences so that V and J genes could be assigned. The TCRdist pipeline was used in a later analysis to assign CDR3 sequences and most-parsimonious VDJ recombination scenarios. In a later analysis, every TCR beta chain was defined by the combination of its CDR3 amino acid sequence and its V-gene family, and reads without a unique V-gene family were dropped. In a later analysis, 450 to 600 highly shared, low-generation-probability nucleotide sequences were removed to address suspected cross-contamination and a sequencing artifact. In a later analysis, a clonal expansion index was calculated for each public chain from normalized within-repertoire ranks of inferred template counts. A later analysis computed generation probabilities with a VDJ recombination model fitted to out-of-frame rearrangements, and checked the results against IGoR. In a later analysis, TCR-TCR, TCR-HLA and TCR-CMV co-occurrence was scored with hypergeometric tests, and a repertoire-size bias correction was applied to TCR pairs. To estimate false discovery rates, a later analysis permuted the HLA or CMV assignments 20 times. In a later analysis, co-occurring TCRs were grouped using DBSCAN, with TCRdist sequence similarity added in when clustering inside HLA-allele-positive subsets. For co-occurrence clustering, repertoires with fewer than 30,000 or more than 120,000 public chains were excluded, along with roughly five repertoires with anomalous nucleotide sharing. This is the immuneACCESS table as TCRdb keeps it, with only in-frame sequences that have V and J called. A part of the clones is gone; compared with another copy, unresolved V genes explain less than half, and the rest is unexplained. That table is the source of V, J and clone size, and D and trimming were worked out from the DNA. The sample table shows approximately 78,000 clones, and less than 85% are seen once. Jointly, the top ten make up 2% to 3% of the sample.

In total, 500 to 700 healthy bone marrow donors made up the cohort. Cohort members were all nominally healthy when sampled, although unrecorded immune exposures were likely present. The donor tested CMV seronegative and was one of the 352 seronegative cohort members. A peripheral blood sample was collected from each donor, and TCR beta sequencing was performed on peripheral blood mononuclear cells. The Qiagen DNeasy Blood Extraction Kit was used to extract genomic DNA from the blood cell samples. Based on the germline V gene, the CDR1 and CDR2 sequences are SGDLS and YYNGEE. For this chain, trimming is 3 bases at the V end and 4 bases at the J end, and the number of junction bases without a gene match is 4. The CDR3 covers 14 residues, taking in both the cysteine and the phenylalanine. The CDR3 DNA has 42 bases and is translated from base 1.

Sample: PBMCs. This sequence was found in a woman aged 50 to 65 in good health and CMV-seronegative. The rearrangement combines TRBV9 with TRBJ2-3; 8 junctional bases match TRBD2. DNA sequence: TGTGCCAGCAGCGACGGGAGGGGTGCAGATACGCAGTATTTT. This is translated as CASSDGRGADTQYF.